The 24 T cell receptor beta chains reported below all come from one sample, sequenced in a study of blood T cell repertoires in COVID-19. Some clones are missing from TCRdb's copy, which holds only in-frame ones; the method was immunoSEQ multiplex PCR. The table records over 60,000 clones, 82% of them present only once. Input material: peripheral blood. These receptors were collected from a woman at least 80 years old with acute or convalescent COVID-19.

V usage is TRBV6-2 or TRBV6-3 and J usage is TRBJ1-6; 8 bases agree with TRBD1. The CDR3 runs to 14 residues. Per germline, CDR1 MNHEY and CDR2 SVGEGT. Trimming took 6 bases from V and 7 from J; bases not matched to a gene: 5. Written as DNA, the CDR3 is TGTGCCAGCAGCCGGGACAGGTTGAATTCACCCCTCCACTTT. Protein sequence: CASSRDRLNSPLHF.

V is TRBV6-5 and J is TRBJ1-1; 9 positions match TRBD1. Trimming at V came to 0 bases and at J to 0 bases, leaving 2 bases not matched to a gene. The germline CDR1 and CDR2 sequences are MNHEY and SVGAGI. The CDR3 extends over 16 amino acids. The CDR3 spells CASSYSGQGMNTEAFF. The CDR3 coding sequence is TGTGCCAGCAGTTACTCGGGACAGGGCATGAACACTGAAGCTTTCTTT.

The chain has TRBV11-2 and TRBJ1-4; 9 bases align to TRBD1. This CDR3 region has 15 residues. V trimming: 5 bases; J trimming: 8 bases; junction bases outside the gene matches: 9. Germline-derived CDR1 and CDR2 are SGHAT and FQNNGV. CDR3 nucleotide sequence: TGTGCCAGCAGCCAACTGGGACAGGGAGGGGAAAAACTGTTTTTT. It translates to CASSQLGQGGEKLFF.

This rearrangement joins TRBV7-9 to TRBJ1-1; a possible D gene is TRBD1 (6 bases). Trimming removed 2 bases at V and 0 bases at J, with 10 bases between. The CDR3 is made up of 15 amino acids. In germline, CDR1 is SEHNR, CDR2 FQNEAQ (reference sequence). The CDR3 DNA sequence: TGTGCCAGCAGCTTACTCGGGACATTGAACACTGAAGCTTTCTTT. Translating gives CASSLLGTLNTEAFF.

The CDR3 DNA reads as TGTGCCAGCAGCTCGCTAGCGGATAGCACAGATACGCAGTATTTT. The encoded protein is CASSSLADSTDTQYF. The rearrangement links TRBV11-2 to TRBJ2-3; 7 bases are shared with TRBD2. With V trimmed by 4 bases and J by 0 bases, 4 bases remained unmatched. This CDR3 comprises 15 residues. CDR1 is SGHAT, CDR2 FQNNGV, per germline. The full variable domain, with the rest looked up from reference TRBV11-2 and TRBJ2-3, is EAGVAQSPRYKIIEKRQSVAFWCNPISGHATLYWYQQILGQGPKLLIQFQNNGVVDDSQLPKDRFSAERLKGVDSTLKIQPAKLEDSAVYLCASSSLADSTDTQYFGPGTRLTVL.

The chain couples TRBV7-9 to TRBJ1-6; D is perhaps TRBD1 (5 bases). CDR3 length: 14 residues. In germline, CDR1 is SEHNR, CDR2 FQNEAQ (reference sequence). V gave up 6 bases and J gave up 4 bases, with 10 bases separating them. This CDR3 is CASRTTEYNSPLHF. The CDR3 DNA reads TGTGCCAGCAGAACGACAGAATATAATTCACCCCTCCACTTT.

V usage is TRBV7-2 and J usage is TRBJ2-3; 10 bases are a match to TRBD2. Germline V gene data show CDR1 as SGHTA and CDR2 as FQGNSA. CDR3 length: 14 residues. The ends lost 5 bases at V and 8 bases at J; junction bases unmatched: 7. The CDR3 DNA reads TGTGCCAGCAGCACTGGGACTAGCGTGGTTACGCAGTATTTT. Translated, it gives CASSTGTSVVTQYF.

The J gene is TRBJ2-3, the V gene TRBV24-1, with TRBD1 as a possible D gene (6 bases). There are 17 residues in the CDR3. Per germline, CDR1 KGHDR and CDR2 SFDVKD. Trimming left V 1 base short and J 2 bases short, with 15 bases between. CDR3 region: CATSDLTRGSYTDTQYF. CDR3 coding DNA: TGTGCCACCAGTGATTTAACTAGGGGGTCCTACACAGATACGCAGTATTTT.

The V gene is TRBV10-2, the J gene TRBJ1-1; 9 bases line up with TRBD1. The germline V gene has CDR1 WSHSY and CDR2 SAAADI. The V segment lost 0 bases and the J segment 0 bases; nucleotides outside the gene matches: 5. The CDR3 covers 17 residues. CDR3 region: CASSESSQGAMNTEAFF. CDR3 DNA: TGCGCCAGCAGTGAGTCGTCACAGGGGGCGATGAACACTGAAGCTTTCTTT.

In its sample, this clone was seen a few times. The J gene is TRBJ1-4, the V gene TRBV5-1; 7 bases are shared with TRBD1. Germline assignment: CDR1 SGHRS and CDR2 YFSETQ. Trimming removed 4 bases from V and 8 bases from J; junction bases left unmatched: 8. The CDR3 spans 14 residues. This chain's CDR3 is CASSGGTVLEKLFF. In DNA form, the CDR3 reads TGCGCCAGCAGCGGAGGGACAGTACTCGAAAAACTGTTTTTT. Looking up the rest from reference TRBV5-1 and TRBJ1-4 gives the full variable domain: KAGVTQTPRYLIKTRGQQVTLSCSPISGHRSVSWYQQTPGQGLQFLFEYFSETQRNKGNFPGRFSGRQFSNSRSEMNVSTLELGDSALYLCASSGGTVLEKLFFGSGTQLSVL.

V and J are TRBV2 and TRBJ2-5; D is possibly TRBD1 (6 bases). CDR3 size: 13 residues. Looked up from germline, CDR1 is SNHLY and CDR2 is FYNNEI. V shed 1 base and J shed 4 bases, with 7 bases lying between them. This CDR3 is CASSEVRGETQYF. The DNA for the CDR3 is TGTGCCAGCAGTGAAGTCAGGGGAGAGACCCAGTACTTC.

The genes are TRBV7-9 and TRBJ1-2; possibly TRBD1 for D (6 bases). V was clipped by 0 bases and J by 2 bases, with 10 bases between them. Germline CDR1 SEHNR, CDR2 FQNEAQ (reference sequence). The CDR3 has 15 amino acids. This CDR3 is CASSLANRANYGYTF. The CDR3 nucleotides read TGTGCCAGCAGCTTAGCAAACAGGGCCAACTATGGCTACACCTTC.

The V call is TRBV2, the J call TRBJ2-7; D not resolved. The germline gives CDR1 SNHLY, CDR2 FYNNEI. The ends were cut back, 0 bases at V and 2 bases at J, with 8 bases in the middle. The CDR3 contains 14 residues. The CDR3 nucleotides read TGTGCCAGCAGTGAAGCTGTACTCACCTACGAGCAGTACTTC. This codes for CASSEAVLTYEQYF.

V and J are TRBV27 and TRBJ2-1; tentatively, D is TRBD2 (7 bases). This CDR3 region has 17 residues. V lost 3 bases and J lost 4, with 19 bases in between. Looked up from germline, CDR1 is MNHEY and CDR2 is SMNVEV (reference sequence). The CDR3 nucleotides are TGTGCCAGCAGTTTCCGACATGGGGGCGGGAGTTACAATGAGCAGTTCTTC. As protein: CASSFRHGGGSYNEQFF.

CDR3 in DNA: TGTGCCAGCAGCGTATGGCTAGCGGGAGGTGCTGAGCAGTTCTTC. Protein product: CASSVWLAGGAEQFF. V is TRBV9 and J is TRBJ2-1; TRBD2 matches 11 bases. This CDR3 region has 15 residues. J gave up 9 bases and V 1 base, and 6 bases lay outside the gene matches. Germline-derived CDR1 and CDR2 are SGDLS and YYNGEE.

The CDR3 DNA is TGTGCCAGTAGTATAGTTGGGGCACTTAGCAATCAGCCCCAGCATTTT. Protein sequence: CASSIVGALSNQPQHF. This sequence joins TRBV19 and TRBJ1-5; D possibly corresponds to TRBD1 (5 bases). CDR3 length equals 16 residues. V dropped 1 base and J dropped 0 bases, with 10 bases sitting between them. CDR1 LNHDA and CDR2 SQIVND come from the germline V gene (reference sequence).

The genes are TRBV5-1 and TRBJ1-2, with 7 bases identical to TRBD1. CDR1 is SGHRS and CDR2 is YFSETQ in the germline V gene. The junction had 8 bases not matched to a gene; V was cut back by 3 bases and J by 6 bases. The CDR3 has 14 residues. The chain's CDR3 is CASSYTGALDGYTF. DNA of the CDR3: TGCGCCAGCAGCTACACAGGGGCCCTTGATGGCTACACCTTC. The whole variable domain, remainder taken from reference TRBV5-1 and TRBJ1-2, is KAGVTQTPRYLIKTRGQQVTLSCSPISGHRSVSWYQQTPGQGLQFLFEYFSETQRNKGNFPGRFSGRQFSNSRSEMNVSTLELGDSALYLCASSYTGALDGYTFGSGTRLTVV.

V usage is TRBV11-2 and J usage is TRBJ2-7, with D tentatively TRBD2 (6 bases). The CDR3 spans 15 residues. CDR1 and CDR2 (germline): SGHAT, FQNNGV. The DNA for the CDR3 is TGTGCAGCAGCTGGCGGAGGGCAAAGGGCGGACGAGCAGTACTTC. Translation gives CAAAGGGQRADEQYF. The full variable domain, in which reference TRBV11-2 and TRBJ2-7 provide the parts outside the CDR3, is EAGVAQSPRYKIIEKRQSVAFWCNPISGHATLYWYQQILGQGPKLLIQFQNNGVVDDSQLPKDRFSAERLKGVDSTLKIQPAKLEDSAVYLCAAAGGGQRADEQYFGPGTRLTVT.

This chain connects TRBV5-1 to TRBJ1-1, with a tentative D call TRBD1 (5 bases). This CDR3 has 15 amino acids. CDR1 and CDR2 from the germline V gene are SGHRS and YFSETQ. V lost 4 bases, J lost 0 bases, and 13 bases lay in between. The CDR3 reads CASSLNRPLNTEAFF. DNA of the CDR3: TGCGCCAGCAGCCTCAACAGGCCCTTGAACACTGAAGCTTTCTTT. Using reference TRBV5-1 and TRBJ1-1 for the parts outside the CDR3, the full variable domain is KAGVTQTPRYLIKTRGQQVTLSCSPISGHRSVSWYQQTPGQGLQFLFEYFSETQRNKGNFPGRFSGRQFSNSRSEMNVSTLELGDSALYLCASSLNRPLNTEAFFGQGTRLTVV.

The V gene is TRBV5-1, the J gene TRBJ2-3; TRBD2 is a possible D gene (6 bases). Germline assignment: CDR1 SGHRS and CDR2 YFSETQ. V was cut by 0 bases and J by 4 bases, with 12 bases left in between. This CDR3 region has 15 residues. The CDR3 DNA is TGCGCCAGCAGCTTGGACGGGAGTGGGGCAGATACGCAGTATTTT. This codes for CASSLDGSGADTQYF.

V and J are TRBV29-1 and TRBJ2-1, with 8 positions matching TRBD2. The junction had 12 bases not matched to a gene; V was cut back by 4 bases and J by 10 bases. The CDR3 runs to 14 residues. The germline gives CDR1 SQVTM, CDR2 ANQGSEA. CDR3 coding DNA: TGCAGCGTTGTCTTCCGGGAGGGCCTTAGAGAGCAGTTCTTC. It specifies CSVVFREGLREQFF.

The chain employs TRBV7-2 and TRBJ2-7; 8 bases map to TRBD1. Unmatched junction bases numbered 6, after V lost 1 base and J lost 4 bases. Germline CDR1 is SGHTA and CDR2 is FQGNSA. CDR3 length equals 15 residues. The CDR3 is CASSLDGTGPYEQYF. The CDR3 nucleotides read TGTGCCAGCAGCTTAGATGGGACAGGCCCATACGAGCAGTACTTC.

This clone has only one observation. This rearrangement joins TRBV30 to TRBJ2-7, with D perhaps given as TRBD1 or TRBD2 (7 bases each). Germline V lookup: CDR1 GTSNPN, CDR2 SVGIG (reference sequence). The CDR3 contains 12 residues. V was trimmed by 5 bases and J by 6 bases, leaving 14 bases between them. CDR3 amino acids: CAWDREGAEQYF. The CDR3 nucleotides are TGTGCCTGGGACAGGGAGGGCGCCGAGCAGTACTTC. Variable domain in full (rest from reference TRBV30 and TRBJ2-7): SQTIHQWPATLVQPVGSPLSLECTVEGTSNPNLYWYRQAAGRGLQLLFYSVGIGQISSEVPQNLSASRPQDRQFILSSKKLLLSDSGFYLCAWDREGAEQYFGPGTRLTVT.

The rearrangement links TRBV6-5 to TRBJ1-1; 8 bases align to TRBD1. This CDR3 has 15 residues. In germline, CDR1 is MNHEY, CDR2 SVGAGI. After removal of 7 bases from V and 3 bases from J, the junction contained 10 bases not matched to a gene. The CDR3 nucleotides are TGTGCCAGCACTAGGACAGGGACGGGCGACACTGAAGCTTTCTTT. As protein: CASTRTGTGDTEAFF.